This T cell receptor (beta chain) stems from a study of cytotoxic CD8 clonotypes in ibrutinib-treated CLL (dated by TCRdb to about 2021). In terms of the full investigation: In this cohort, around 14 patients were treatment-naive and about ten were relapsed/refractory, while around 18 had unmutated IGHV. Partial responses were observed in about 25 patients and complete responses in 2; after a median follow-up of 68 months, remission was maintained in approximately 14 patients and progression was observed in approximately 12. The response samples were drawn at a median of roughly eleven months into treatment, with a range of roughly 6 to 40 months. An average of around 260,000 productive templates and about 100,000 productive rearrangements was obtained per sample. Longitudinal samples were obtainable from about 30% of the 86 participants in the trial. Cryopreserved peripheral blood mononuclear cells were obtained prior to treatment, at the time of response, and at either disease progression or sustained remission. Every remission and progressive disease sample was obtained while ibrutinib was still being received by the patients. Paper-wide results and their limitations: Baseline clonality was found to be higher than that of age-matched healthy donors and was strongly correlated with circulating CD8+ T-cell counts. Clonality increased at ibrutinib response, stayed stable in sustained remission, and fell back toward baseline at progression. Sustained-remission and progressing patients did not have matched sampling times, and lymph node repertoires were not examined. Public clonotypes were rare and either contracted or stayed stable during treatment, and the rise in clonality at ibrutinib response reflected the expansion of private clonotypes.

Each clonotype received, on average, around 10x coverage in deep resolution sequencing performed on a MiSeq, where the target depth lay between 1 in 1 million and 1 in 200,000 T cells. The immunoSEQ hsTCRB Kit was used to generate the TCR beta libraries. Concerning the study's data processing: ImmunoSEQ Data Assistant and ImmunoSEQ Analyzer were used for data analysis, and V, D and J genes were assigned according to IMGT definitions. Clonality was computed as one minus normalized Shannon entropy of productive rearrangement frequencies, ranging from 0 to 1. Only overrepresented clonotypes making up at least 0.05% of the repertoire of each patient were included in the public clonotype analysis. Some 12 age-matched healthy donor repertoires from immuneACCESS served as clonality controls. TCRdb limited this immuneACCESS table to in-frame rearrangements with V and J called. A share of clones is missing; checked studies link under half to unresolved V genes, and the rest is unexplained. V, J and clone size were drawn from that table, and D and trimming were deduced from the DNA. The sample profile shows 250,000 or so clones; 70% of them were found once. Approximately 15% of the sample is held by the ten biggest clonotypes.

The intended sense of this specimen's time point label: approximately 2 years on ibrutinib. For TCR beta library preparation, about 2.2 micrograms of genomic DNA was extracted from cryopreserved PBMCs. Longitudinal blood samples from CLL patients receiving ibrutinib monotherapy were subjected to high-throughput TCR beta sequencing. The patients took part in an open-label, single-center phase 2 trial of ibrutinib monotherapy. V is reduced by 1 base and J by 11 bases, leaving a spacing of 12 bases between them. From the germline V gene (reference sequence), CDR1 is SGHAT and CDR2 is FQDESV. The cysteine opens and the phenylalanine closes a CDR3 of 13 amino acids. CDR3 DNA only is kept here, 39 bases in frame from base 1. On this clone itself: Its antigen is not yet known. There are no base qualities to consult, and no much larger clone falls within one base.

The source material was PBMCs, sampled after 24 months of ibrutinib treatment. This TCR was sampled from a human donor with chronic lymphocytic leukemia. Rearrangement joined TRBV11-1 to TRBJ2-1; the D gene assignment is ambiguous. The CDR3 sequence is CASSLEVGTKQFF. The nucleotide sequence is TGTGCCAGCAGCTTAGAGGTGGGCACTAAGCAGTTCTTC.